This record looks at one TCR beta chain sequence and its context. The antigen is unknown. This sample is drawn from a study of vaccination effects on CD4 cells after COVID-19. Study overall: Post-vaccine draws lagged the second dose by a median of 72 days. Regarding the study as a whole: Both infection-induced and vaccine-induced clones contracted markedly at late post-vaccination timepoints.

The CDR3 contains 18 residues. In germline, CDR1 is LGHDT, CDR2 YNNKEL (reference sequence). The ends were cut back, 1 base at V and 3 bases at J, with 21 bases in the middle. The table came from immunoSEQ multiplex PCR; TCRdb's copy has only in-frame clones and leaves some out. The repertoire holds some 15,000 clones, with 60% to 85% as singletons. Before any sequencing was done, the ViraFEST assay used viral peptide pools to expand antigen-specific CD4+ T cells. An approximately 10-day culture period preceded the isolation of CD4+ T cells. A PCR test confirmed that the person had SARS-CoV-2 infection between March and December 2020. Participants were given two doses of BNT162b2 or mRNA-1273 vaccine. Cultures of about 2 million PBMC per well contained about 11 IU/ml IL-2 plus 10 ug/ml peptides.

The chain couples TRBV3-1 (or the pseudogene TRBV3-2) to TRBJ1-2; D ambiguous. Sequencing was performed on CD4+ T cells from PBMCs cultured with HCoV-NL63 spike peptides, taken after COVID-19 vaccination. The sequence was collected from a human donor who had a prior SARS-CoV-2 infection. The CDR3 region is CASSQAGRGTFRDYGYTF. The CDR3 DNA reads TGTGCCAGCAGCCAAGCTGGGAGAGGAACATTTAGGGACTATGGCTACACCTTC.